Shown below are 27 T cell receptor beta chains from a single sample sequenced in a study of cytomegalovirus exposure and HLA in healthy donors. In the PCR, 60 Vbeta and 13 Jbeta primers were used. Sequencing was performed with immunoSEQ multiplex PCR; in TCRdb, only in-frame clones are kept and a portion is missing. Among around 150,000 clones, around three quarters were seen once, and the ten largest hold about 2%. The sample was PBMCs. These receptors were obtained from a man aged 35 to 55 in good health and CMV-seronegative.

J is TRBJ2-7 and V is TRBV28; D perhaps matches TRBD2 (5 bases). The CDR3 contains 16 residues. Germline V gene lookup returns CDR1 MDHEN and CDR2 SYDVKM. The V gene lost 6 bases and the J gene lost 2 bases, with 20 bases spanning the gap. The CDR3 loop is CASSSMRVGRTYEQYF. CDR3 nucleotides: TGTGCCAGCAGCTCAATGCGGGTGGGCCGGACCTACGAGCAGTACTTC.

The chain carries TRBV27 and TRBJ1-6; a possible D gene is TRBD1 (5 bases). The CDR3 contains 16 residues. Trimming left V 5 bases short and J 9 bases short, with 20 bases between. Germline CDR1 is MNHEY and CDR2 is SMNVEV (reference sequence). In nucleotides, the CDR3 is TGTGCCAGCAGTGTTGGGACTGCCCCGTGGGTTTCACCCCTCCACTTT. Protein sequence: CASSVGTAPWVSPLHF.

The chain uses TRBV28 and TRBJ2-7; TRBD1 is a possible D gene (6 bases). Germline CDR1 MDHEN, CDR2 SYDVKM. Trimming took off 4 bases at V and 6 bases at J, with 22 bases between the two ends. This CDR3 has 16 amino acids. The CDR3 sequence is CASSSPSGQGFFEQYF. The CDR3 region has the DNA TGTGCCAGCAGTTCCCCCTCGGGGCAGGGGTTTTTCGAGCAGTACTTC.

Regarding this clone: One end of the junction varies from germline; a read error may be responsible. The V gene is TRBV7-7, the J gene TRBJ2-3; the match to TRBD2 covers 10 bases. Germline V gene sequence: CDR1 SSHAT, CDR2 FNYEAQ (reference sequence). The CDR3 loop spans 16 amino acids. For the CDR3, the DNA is TGTGCTAGCAGCTTAGAACCTAGCGGGAGAGCAGATACGCAGTATTTT. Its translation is CASSLEPSGRADTQYF.

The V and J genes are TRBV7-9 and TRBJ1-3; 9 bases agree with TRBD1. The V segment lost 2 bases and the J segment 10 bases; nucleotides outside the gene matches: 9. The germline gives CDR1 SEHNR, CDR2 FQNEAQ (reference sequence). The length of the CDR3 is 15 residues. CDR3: CASSLLTGGPRTIYF. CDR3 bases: TGTGCCAGCAGCTTACTAACAGGGGGCCCTCGGACCATATATTTT.

CDR3 sequence (DNA): TGTGCCAGCAGCTTAGCCGTTTACGAGCAGACCCAGTACTTC. Its translation: CASSLAVYEQTQYF. The rearrangement links TRBV7-9 to TRBJ2-5; D gene unclear. Germline V gene data show CDR1 as SEHNR and CDR2 as FQNEAQ (reference sequence). This CDR3 has 14 residues. Between the trimmed V and J ends, which lost 0 bases and 6 bases, there was a span of 11 bases.

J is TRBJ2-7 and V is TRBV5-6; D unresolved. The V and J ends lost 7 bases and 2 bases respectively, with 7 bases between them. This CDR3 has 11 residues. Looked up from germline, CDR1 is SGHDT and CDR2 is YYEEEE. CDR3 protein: CASSRTYEQYF. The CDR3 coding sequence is TGTGCCAGCTCGAGGACCTACGAGCAGTACTTC.

The CDR3 loop is CASSLAGGYEQYF. The CDR3 bases are TGCGCCAGCAGCCTAGCGGGTGGCTACGAGCAGTACTTC. The chain links TRBV4-1 to TRBJ2-7; 7 nucleotides align to TRBD2. The CDR3 is 13 residues long. The germline V gene encodes CDR1 MGHRA and CDR2 YSYEKL. Germline trimming cut 4 bases from V and 3 bases from J; bases unmatched to any gene: 3.

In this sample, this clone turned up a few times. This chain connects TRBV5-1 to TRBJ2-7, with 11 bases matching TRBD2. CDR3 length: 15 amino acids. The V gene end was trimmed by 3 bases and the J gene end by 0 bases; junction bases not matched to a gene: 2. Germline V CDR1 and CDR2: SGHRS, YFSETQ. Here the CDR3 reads CASSSGLAVSYEQYF. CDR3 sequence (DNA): TGCGCCAGCAGCTCGGGACTAGCGGTCTCCTACGAGCAGTACTTC.

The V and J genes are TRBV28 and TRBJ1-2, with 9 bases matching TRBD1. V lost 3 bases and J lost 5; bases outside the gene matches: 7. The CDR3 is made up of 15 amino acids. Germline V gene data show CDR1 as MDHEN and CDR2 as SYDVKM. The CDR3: CASSFGDRALYGYTF. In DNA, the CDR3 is TGTGCCAGCAGTTTCGGGGACAGGGCCCTATATGGCTACACCTTC.

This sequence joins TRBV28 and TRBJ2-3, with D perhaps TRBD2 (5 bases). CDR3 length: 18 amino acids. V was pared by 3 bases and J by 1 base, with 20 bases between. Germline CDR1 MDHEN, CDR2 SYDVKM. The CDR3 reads CASSLGNWRVRRTDTQYF. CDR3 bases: TGTGCCAGCAGTTTGGGAAATTGGCGGGTGAGGCGCACAGATACGCAGTATTTT.

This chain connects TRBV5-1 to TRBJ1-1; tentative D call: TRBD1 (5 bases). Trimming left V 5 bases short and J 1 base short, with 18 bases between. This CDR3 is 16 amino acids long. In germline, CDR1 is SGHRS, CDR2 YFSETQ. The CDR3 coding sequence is TGCGCCAGCAGTCGGGCGGGGGGTAGAGGGAACACTGAAGCTTTCTTT. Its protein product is CASSRAGGRGNTEAFF.

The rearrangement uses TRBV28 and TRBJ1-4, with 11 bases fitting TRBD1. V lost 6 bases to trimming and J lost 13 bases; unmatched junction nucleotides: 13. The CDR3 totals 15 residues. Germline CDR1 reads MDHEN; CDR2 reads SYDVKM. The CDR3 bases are TGTGCCAGCAGGGAAGCCGGGACAGGGGGTCTTAGACTGTTTTTT. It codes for CASREAGTGGLRLFF. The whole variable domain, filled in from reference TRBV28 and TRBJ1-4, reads DVKVTQSSRYLVKRTGEKVFLECVQDMDHENMFWYRQDPGLGLRLIYFSYDVKMKEKGDIPEGYSVSREKKERFSLILESASTNQTSMYLCASREAGTGGLRLFFGSGTQLSVL.

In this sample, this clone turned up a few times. Here the CDR3 DNA reads TGTGCCAGCAGCGGTACTAGCGGGCAAGAGACCCAGTACTTC. Translating gives CASSGTSGQETQYF. This chain uses TRBV5-6 with TRBJ2-5, with 9 bases fitting TRBD2. Germline lookup yields CDR1 SGHDT and CDR2 YYEEEE. This CDR3 contains 14 residues. V lost 4 bases and J lost 2; bases outside the gene matches: 3.

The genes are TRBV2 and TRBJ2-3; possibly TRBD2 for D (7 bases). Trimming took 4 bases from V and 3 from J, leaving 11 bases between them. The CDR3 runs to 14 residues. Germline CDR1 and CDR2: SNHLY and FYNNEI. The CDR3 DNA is TGTGCCAGCAGTGTGGGGGGGCGAACAGATACGCAGTATTTT. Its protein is CASSVGGRTDTQYF.

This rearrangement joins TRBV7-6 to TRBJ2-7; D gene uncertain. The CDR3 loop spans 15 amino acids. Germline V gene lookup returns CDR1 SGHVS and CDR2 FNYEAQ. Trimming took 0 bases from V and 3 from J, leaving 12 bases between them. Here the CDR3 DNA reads TGTGCCAGCAGCTTAGCGCCTGGAGACTTCTACGAGCAGTACTTC. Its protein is CASSLAPGDFYEQYF.

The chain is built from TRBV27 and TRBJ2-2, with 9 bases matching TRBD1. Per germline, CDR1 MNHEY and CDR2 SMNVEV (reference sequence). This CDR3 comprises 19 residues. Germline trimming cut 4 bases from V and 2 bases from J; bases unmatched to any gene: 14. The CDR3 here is CASSSIFLLTGGNTGELFF. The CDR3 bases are TGTGCCAGCAGTTCTATCTTTTTGTTGACAGGGGGAAACACCGGGGAGCTGTTTTTT.

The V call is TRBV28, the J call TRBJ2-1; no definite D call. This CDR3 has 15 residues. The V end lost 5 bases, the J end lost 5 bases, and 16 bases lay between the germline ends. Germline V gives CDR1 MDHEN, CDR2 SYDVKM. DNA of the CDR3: TGTGCCAGCAGTCAGGTCCAGACCAACAACAATGAGCAGTTCTTC. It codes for CASSQVQTNNNEQFF.

CDR3 sequence: CASSSTSGSLSEQFF. The CDR3 nucleotides are TGCGCCAGCAGCTCGACTAGCGGGAGTCTTAGTGAGCAGTTCTTC. The chain joins TRBV5-1 to TRBJ2-1, with TRBD2 matching 12 bases. The CDR3 runs 15 residues. V lost 3 bases, J lost 9 bases, and 7 bases stayed unmatched. From germline, CDR1 is SGHRS and CDR2 YFSETQ.

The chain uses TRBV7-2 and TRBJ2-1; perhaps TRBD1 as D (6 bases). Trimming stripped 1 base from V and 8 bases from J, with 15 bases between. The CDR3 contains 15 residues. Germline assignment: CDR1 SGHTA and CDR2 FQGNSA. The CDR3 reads CASSLVGTSAHEQFF. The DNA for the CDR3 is TGTGCCAGCAGCTTAGTTGGGACAAGCGCGCATGAGCAGTTCTTC. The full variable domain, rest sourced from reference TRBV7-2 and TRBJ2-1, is GAGVSQSPSNKVTEKGKDVELRCDPISGHTALYWYRQSLGQGLEFLIYFQGNSAPDKSGLPSDRFSAERTGGSVSTLTIQRTQQEDSAVYLCASSLVGTSAHEQFFGPGTRLTVL.

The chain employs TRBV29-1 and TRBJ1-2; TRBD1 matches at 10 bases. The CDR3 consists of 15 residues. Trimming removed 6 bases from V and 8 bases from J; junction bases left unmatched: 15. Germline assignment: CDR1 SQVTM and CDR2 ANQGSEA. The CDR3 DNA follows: TGCAGCGTCTCACCTCCGAGACAGGGGGCGGGAGGCTACACCTTC. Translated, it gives CSVSPPRQGAGGYTF. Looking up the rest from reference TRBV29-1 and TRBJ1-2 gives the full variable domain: SAVISQKPSRDICQRGTSLTIQCQVDSQVTMMFWYRQQPGQSLTLIATANQGSEATYESGFVIDKFPISRPNLTFSTLTVSNMSPEDSSIYLCSVSPPRQGAGGYTFGSGTRLTVV.

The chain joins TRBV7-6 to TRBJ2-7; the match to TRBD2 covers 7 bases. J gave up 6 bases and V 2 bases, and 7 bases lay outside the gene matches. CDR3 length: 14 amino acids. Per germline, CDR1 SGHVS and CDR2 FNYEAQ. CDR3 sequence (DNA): TGTGCCAGCAGCTTACCAACGGGAGGAGGCGAGCAGTACTTC. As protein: CASSLPTGGGEQYF.

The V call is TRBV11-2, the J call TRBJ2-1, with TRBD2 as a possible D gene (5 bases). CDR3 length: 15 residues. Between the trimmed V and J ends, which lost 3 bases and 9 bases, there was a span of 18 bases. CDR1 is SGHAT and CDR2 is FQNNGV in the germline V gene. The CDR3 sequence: CASSLGRVSPGEQFF. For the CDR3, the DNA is TGTGCCAGCAGCTTGGGGAGAGTTTCGCCGGGTGAGCAGTTCTTC.

This CDR3 is CATGQGTGELFF. In DNA, the CDR3 is TGTGCCACCGGACAGGGCACCGGGGAGCTGTTTTTT. J is TRBJ2-2 and V is TRBV10-3; 8 bases agree with TRBD1. The CDR3 contains 12 residues. Germline V lookup: CDR1 ENHRY, CDR2 SYGVKD. The J segment lost 4 bases and the V segment lost 10 bases, leaving 2 bases of the junction unmatched.

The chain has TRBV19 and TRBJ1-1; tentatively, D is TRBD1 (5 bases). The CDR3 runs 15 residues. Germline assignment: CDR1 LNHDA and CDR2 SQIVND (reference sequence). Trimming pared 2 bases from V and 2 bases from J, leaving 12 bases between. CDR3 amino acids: CASSISGGSNTEAFF. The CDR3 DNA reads TGTGCCAGTAGTATATCGGGGGGTTCTAACACTGAAGCTTTCTTT.

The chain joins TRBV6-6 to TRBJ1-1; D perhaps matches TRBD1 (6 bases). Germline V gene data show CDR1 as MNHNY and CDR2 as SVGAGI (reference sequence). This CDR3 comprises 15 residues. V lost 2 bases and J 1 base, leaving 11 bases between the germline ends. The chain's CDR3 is CASSYIPGANTEAFF. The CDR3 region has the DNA TGTGCCAGCAGTTACATACCAGGGGCGAACACTGAAGCTTTCTTT.

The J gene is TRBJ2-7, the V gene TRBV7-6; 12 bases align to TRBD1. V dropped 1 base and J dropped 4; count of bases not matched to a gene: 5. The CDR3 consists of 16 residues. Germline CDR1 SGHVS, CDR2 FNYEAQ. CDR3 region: CASSLEGTGGSYEQYF. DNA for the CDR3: TGTGCCAGCAGCTTAGAAGGGACAGGGGGCTCGTACGAGCAGTACTTC.